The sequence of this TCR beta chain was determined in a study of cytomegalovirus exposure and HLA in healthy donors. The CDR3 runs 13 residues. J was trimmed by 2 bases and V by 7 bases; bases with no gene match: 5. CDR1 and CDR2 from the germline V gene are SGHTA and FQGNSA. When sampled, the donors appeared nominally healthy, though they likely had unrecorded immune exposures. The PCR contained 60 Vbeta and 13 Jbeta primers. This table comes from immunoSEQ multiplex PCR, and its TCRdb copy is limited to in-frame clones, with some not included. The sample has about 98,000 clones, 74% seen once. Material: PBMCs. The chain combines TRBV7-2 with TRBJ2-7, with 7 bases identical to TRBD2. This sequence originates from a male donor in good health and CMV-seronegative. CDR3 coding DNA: TGTGCCAGCACCTTTACTAGCGCCTACGAGCAGTACTTC. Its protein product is CASTFTSAYEQYF.